This T cell receptor beta chain was sequenced during a study of T cell changes during pregnancy in multiple sclerosis. Deletions cut 3 bases from V and 3 bases from J, with 20 bases between. The germline gives CDR1 SSHAT, CDR2 FNYEAQ (reference sequence). The CDR3 covers 17 residues. Measured with immunoSEQ multiplex PCR; TCRdb has only the in-frame clones, and not every one. This sample has about 120,000 clones, with approximately 93% found just once. The rearrangement links TRBV7-7 to TRBJ1-2; a possible D gene is TRBD1 (6 bases). Sequenced material: peripheral blood, taken before pregnancy. This sequence was found in a female donor with multiple sclerosis, enrolled in a pregnancy study. The CDR3 DNA follows: TGTGCCAGCAGCTTTTCGCAGGGGCTCTTCCGAGACTATGGCTACACCTTC. As protein: CASSFSQGLFRDYGYTF.